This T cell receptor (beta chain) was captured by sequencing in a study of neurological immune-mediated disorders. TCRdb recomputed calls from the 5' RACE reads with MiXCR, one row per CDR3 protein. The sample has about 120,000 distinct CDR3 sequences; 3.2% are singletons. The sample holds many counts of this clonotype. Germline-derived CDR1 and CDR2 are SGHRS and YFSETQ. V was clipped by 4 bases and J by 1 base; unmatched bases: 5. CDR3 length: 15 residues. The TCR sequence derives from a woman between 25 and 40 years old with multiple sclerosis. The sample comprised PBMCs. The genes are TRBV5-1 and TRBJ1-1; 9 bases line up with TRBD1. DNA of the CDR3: TGCGCCAGCAGCAATCAACAGGGGGCGAACACTGAAGCTTTCTTT. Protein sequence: CASSNQQGANTEAFF.